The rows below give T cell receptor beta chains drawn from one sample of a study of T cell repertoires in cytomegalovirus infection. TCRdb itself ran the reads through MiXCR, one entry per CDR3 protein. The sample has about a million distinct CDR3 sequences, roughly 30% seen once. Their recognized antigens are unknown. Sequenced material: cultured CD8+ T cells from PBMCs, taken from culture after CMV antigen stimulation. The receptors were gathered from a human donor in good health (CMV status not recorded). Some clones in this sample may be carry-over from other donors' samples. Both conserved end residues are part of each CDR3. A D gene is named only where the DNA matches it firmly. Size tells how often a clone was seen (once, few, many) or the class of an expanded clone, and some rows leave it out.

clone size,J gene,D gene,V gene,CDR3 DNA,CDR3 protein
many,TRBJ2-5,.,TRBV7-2,TGTGCCAGCAGCGAAAGGACCGATTACCAAGAGACCCAGTACTTC,CASSERTDYQETQYF
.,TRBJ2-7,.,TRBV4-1,TGCGCCAGCAGCCGAGGGGGAACCACAGATGAGCAGTACTTC,CASSRGGTTDEQYF
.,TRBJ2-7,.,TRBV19,TGTGCCAGTAGACCCGTCGGGGGCGGCGAGCAGTACTTC,CASRPVGGGEQYF
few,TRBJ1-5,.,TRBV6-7,TGTGCCAGCAGTTACTCGGACGTGGGTCAGCCCCAGCATTTT,CASSYSDVGQPQHF
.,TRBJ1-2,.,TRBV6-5,TGTGCCAGCAGTTACTCGATTTTGGCAAGGGGATCTAACTATGGCTACACCTTC,CASSYSILARGSNYGYTF
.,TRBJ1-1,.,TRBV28,TGTGTCAGCAGTTTGGGCAGGGCGAACACTGAAGCTTTCTTT,CVSSLGRANTEAFF
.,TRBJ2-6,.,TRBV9,TGTGCCAGCAGCACCCAGACAAGAAGCAGCTCTGGGGCCAACGTCCTGACTTTC,CASSTQTRSSSGANVLTF
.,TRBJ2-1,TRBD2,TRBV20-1,TGCAGTGCTAGAGGACTAGCGGGGGGGCTCAATGAGCAGTTCTTC,CSARGLAGGLNEQFF
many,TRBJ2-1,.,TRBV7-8,TGTGCCAGCAGCCCATTCCGCTCCTACAATGAGCAGTTCTTC,CASSPFRSYNEQFF
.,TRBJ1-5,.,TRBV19,TGTGCCAGTAGTGGGGACGATATGAGCTATCAGCCCCAGCATTTT,CASSGDDMSYQPQHF
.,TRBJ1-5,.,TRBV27,TGTGCCAGCAGTCCGGGGGGTCTTGCCCAGCATTTT,CASSPGGLAQHF
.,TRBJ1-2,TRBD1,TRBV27,TGTGCCAGCAGTTCATGGAGGGACAGGGGCGATGGCTACACCTTC,CASSSWRDRGDGYTF
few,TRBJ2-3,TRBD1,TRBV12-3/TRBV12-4,TGTGCCAGCAGCTCGACAGGGTTTTCAGATACGCAGTATTTT,CASSSTGFSDTQYF
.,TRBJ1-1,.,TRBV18,TGTGCCAGCTCGACGGGAGATACGGGGGCTGAAGCTTTCTTT,CASSTGDTGAEAFF
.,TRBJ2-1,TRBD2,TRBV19,TGTGCCAGTAGTATAGAATTTTTCGGTCTTAGCGGGGGCGATGAGCAGTTCTTC,CASSIEFFGLSGGDEQFF
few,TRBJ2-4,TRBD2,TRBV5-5,TGTGCCAGCAGCTTGATGAGGGTAGCGGGGGTGGATCAGTACTTC,CASSLMRVAGVDQYF
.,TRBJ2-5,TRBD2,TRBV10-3,TGTGCCATCAGTGCCGTAGGTGGCGGGGGTCAAGAGACCCAGTACTTC,CAISAVGGGGQETQYF
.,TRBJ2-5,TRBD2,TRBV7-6,TGTGCCAGCAGCGTCGGGACTAGCGGGGTCCTCGGGGCCCAGTACTTC,CASSVGTSGVLGAQYF
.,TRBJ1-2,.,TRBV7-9,TGTGCCAGCAGCCCCCCAGCCCGGGAGAACTATGGCTACACCTTC,CASSPPARENYGYTF
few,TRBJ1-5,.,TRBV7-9,TGTGCCAGCAGCTTACCGTCTAGCAATCAGCCCCAGCATTTT,CASSLPSSNQPQHF
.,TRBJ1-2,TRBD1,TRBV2,TGTGCCAGCCCGGCCGGGACAGATCCCTATGGCTACACCTTC,CASPAGTDPYGYTF
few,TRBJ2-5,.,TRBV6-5,TGTGCCAGCAGTTACGCCGCCGGGCCCGAGGGGACCCAGTACTTC,CASSYAAGPEGTQYF
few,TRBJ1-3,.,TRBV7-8,TGTGCCAGCAGCTCCAGACCGAACTCTGGAAACACCATATATTTT,CASSSRPNSGNTIYF